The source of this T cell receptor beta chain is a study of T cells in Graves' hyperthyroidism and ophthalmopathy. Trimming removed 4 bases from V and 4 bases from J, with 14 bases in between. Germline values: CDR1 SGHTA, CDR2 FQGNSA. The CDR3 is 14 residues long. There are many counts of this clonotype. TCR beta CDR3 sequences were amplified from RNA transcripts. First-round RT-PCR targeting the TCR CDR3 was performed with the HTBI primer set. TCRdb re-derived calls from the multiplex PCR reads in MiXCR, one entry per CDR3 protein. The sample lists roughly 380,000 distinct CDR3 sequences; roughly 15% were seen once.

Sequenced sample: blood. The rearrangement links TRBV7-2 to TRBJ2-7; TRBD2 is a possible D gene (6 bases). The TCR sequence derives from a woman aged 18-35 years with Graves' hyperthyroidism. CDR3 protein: CASSSSTGSYEQYF. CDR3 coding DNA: TGTGCCAGCAGCTCTTCTACCGGGAGTTACGAGCAGTACTTC.